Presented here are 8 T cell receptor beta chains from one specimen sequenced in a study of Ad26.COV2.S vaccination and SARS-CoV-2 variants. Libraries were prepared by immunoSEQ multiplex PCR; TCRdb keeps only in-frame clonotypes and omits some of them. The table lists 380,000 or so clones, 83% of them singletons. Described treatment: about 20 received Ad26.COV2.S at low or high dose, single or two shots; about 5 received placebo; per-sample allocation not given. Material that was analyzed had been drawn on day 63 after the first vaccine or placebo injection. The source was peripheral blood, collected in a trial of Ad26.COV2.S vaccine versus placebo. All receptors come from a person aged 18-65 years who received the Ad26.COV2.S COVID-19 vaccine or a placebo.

CDR3 sequence (DNA): TGTGCCAGCAGCCTTTGGGACAGGCGAATAGCTAACTATGGCTACACCTTC. Its translation is CASSLWDRRIANYGYTF. V and J are TRBV9 and TRBJ1-2, with 8 nucleotides matching TRBD1. This CDR3 is 17 amino acids long. The germline CDR1 and CDR2 sequences are SGDLS and YYNGEE. V lost 4 bases and J lost 0; bases outside the gene matches: 11.

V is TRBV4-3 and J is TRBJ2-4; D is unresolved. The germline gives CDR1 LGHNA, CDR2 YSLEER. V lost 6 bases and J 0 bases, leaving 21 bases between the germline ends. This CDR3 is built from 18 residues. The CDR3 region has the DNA TGCGCCAGCAGTCACAGCGTACAGATCTACCTAGCCAAAAACATTCAGTACTTC. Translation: CASSHSVQIYLAKNIQYF.

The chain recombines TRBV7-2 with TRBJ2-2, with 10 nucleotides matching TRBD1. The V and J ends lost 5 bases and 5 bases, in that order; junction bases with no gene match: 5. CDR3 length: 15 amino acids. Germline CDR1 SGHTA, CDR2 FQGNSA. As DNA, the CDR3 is TGTGCCAGCAGCCGGGACAGGGGACGGACCGGGGAGCTGTTTTTT. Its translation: CASSRDRGRTGELFF.

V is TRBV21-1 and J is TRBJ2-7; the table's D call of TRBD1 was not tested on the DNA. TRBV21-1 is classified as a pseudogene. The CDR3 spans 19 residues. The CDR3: CASVRVPGETGTGRYEQYF. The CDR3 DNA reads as TGTGCCAGCGTCAGGGTCCCGGGGGAAACCGGGACAGGGCGCTACGAGCAGTACTTC.

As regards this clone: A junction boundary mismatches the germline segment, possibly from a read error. CDR3 loop: CASSPRGGPPDTQYF. The CDR3 DNA reads TGCGCCAGCAGCCCCCGGGGGGGACCTCCAGATACACAGTATTTT. V and J are TRBV5-1 and TRBJ2-3; 8 bases match TRBD2. Germline CDR1 reads SGHRS; CDR2 reads YFSETQ. This CDR3 region has 15 residues.

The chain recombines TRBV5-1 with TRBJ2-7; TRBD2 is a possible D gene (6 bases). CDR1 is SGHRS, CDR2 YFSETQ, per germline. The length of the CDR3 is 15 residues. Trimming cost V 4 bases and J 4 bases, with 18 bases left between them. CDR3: CASSHDGSGGYEQYF. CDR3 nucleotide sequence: TGCGCCAGCAGCCACGACGGGTCTGGAGGGTACGAGCAGTACTTC.

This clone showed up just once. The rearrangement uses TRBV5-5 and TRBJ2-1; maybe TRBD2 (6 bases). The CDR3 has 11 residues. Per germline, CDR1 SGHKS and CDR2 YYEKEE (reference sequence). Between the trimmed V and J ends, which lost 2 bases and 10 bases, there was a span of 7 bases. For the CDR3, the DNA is TGTGCCAGCAGCTTTACTAGCGAGCAGTTCTTC. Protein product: CASSFTSEQFF.

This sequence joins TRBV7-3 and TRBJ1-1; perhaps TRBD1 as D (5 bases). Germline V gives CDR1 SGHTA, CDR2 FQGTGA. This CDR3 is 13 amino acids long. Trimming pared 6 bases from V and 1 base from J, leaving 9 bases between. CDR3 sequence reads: CASRIGQNTEAFF. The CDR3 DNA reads TGTGCCAGCAGAATTGGACAGAACACTGAAGCTTTCTTT.